This TCR beta chain comes out of a study of graft-versus-host responses after intestinal transplantation. As to this clone: What it binds is unknown.

Only in-frame clones appear in the TCRdb table, and some are missing; sequencing was by immunoSEQ multiplex PCR. The sample yields tens of thousands of clones, around nine tenths seen once. The TCR originated in a human donor who received an intestinal transplant. The sequenced sample was unstimulated CD8+ T cells sorted from spleen or lymph node cells, obtained before intestinal transplant.

The CDR3 region is CASTGQTNTGELFF. DNA for the CDR3: TGTGCCAGCACGGGACAGACCAACACCGGGGAGCTGTTTTTT. The rearrangement uses TRBV25-1 and TRBJ2-2, with 7 positions matching TRBD1. The CDR3 runs 14 residues. V trimming: 7 bases; J trimming: 2 bases; junction bases outside the gene matches: 4. The germline V gene has CDR1 MGHDK and CDR2 SYGVNS.